This note documents a single T cell receptor (beta chain) sequence. Its target is unknown. The data stem from a study of Ad26.COV2.S vaccination and SARS-CoV-2 variants. Study background: Once, or twice with 56 days between doses, Ad26.COV2.S was given intramuscularly.

Treatment denoted: about 20 received Ad26.COV2.S at low or high dose, single or two shots; about 5 received placebo; per-sample allocation not given. Day 63 after the first vaccine or placebo injection was the time point for sampling. The individual, an adult aged 18-55 years, was a donor in Boston. The study, taken as a whole, reports: Vaccine and placebo groups showed comparable non-spike TCR breadth. Overall T cell responses may have been underestimated by the analyses of TCR breadth and depth.

TCRdb keeps only in-frame clones here, not all; method: immunoSEQ multiplex PCR. The sample consists of 380,000 or so clones, approximately 86% of them appearing once. V dropped 4 bases and J dropped 9; count of bases not matched to a gene: 5. There are 15 residues in the CDR3. The germline CDR1 and CDR2 sequences are KGHDR and SFDVKD. The material sequenced was peripheral blood, taken in a trial of Ad26.COV2.S vaccine versus placebo. The clonotype originates from a person aged 18-60 years who received the Ad26.COV2.S COVID-19 vaccine or a placebo. The rearrangement uses TRBV24-1 and TRBJ1-6, with 10 positions matching TRBD1. Here the CDR3 reads CATSDRDRGGSPLHF. The CDR3 DNA is TGTGCCACCAGTGACCGGGACAGGGGTGGTTCACCCCTCCACTTT.